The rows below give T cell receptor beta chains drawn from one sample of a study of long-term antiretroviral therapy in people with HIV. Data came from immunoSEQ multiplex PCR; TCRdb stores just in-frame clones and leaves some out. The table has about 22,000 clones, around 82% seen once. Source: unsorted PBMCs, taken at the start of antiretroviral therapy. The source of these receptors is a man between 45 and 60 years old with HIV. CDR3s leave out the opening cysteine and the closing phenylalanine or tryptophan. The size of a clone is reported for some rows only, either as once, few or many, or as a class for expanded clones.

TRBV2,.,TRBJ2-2,ASTLLSTGELF
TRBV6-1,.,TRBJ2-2,ASSEQGQRTGELF
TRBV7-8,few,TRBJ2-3,ASSLALSSGGRTDTQY
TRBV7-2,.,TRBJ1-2,ASSFQGENGYT
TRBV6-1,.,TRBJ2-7,ASNYYEQY
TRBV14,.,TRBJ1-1,ASSPFQTGAETEAF
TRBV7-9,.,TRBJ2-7,ASSLELAVNYEQY
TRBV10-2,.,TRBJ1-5,ASSETMEGGLGPAQH
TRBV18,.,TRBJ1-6,ASSPNRSSPLH
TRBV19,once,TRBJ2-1,ASSKGLAGVGYNEQF
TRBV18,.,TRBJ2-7,ASSPDRGHEQY
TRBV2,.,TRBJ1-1,ASRPQGDGTEAF
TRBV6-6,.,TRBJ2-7,ASSASRDGYEQY
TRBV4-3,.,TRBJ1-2,ASSSFLDSSNYGYT
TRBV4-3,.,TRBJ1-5,ASSLGTANQPQH
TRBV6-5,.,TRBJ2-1,ASGLAQSSYNEQF
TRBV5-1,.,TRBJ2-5,ASSLGTISQETQY
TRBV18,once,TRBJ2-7,ASSPQPSSSYEQY
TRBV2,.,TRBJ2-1,ARRRLAGVKGGSEQF
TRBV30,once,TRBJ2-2,ALGTNTGELF
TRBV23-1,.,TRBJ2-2,ASSQMCQGGTGELF
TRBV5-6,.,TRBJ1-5,ASSWWGSQPQH
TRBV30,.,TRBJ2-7,AWGTGSSYEQY
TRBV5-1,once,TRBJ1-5,ASSLIPNNQPQH
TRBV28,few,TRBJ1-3,ASSPAGGEGNTIY
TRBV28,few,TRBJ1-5,AIGGQRQPQH
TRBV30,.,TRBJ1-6,AWAGTGISPLH
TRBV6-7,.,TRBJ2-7,ASSYPSPREGVYEQY
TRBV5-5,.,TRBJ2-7,ASRSSYEQY
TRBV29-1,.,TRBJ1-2,SAGTGGYT
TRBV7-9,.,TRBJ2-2,ASSLRGDHTEELF
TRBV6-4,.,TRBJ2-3,ASSPGSSTDTQY
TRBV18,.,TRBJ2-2,ASSVDEHTGELF
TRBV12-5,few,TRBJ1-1,ASGSDGDTEAF
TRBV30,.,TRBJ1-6,ACKARTGDNSPLH
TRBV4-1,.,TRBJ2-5,ASSSPSSGKETQY
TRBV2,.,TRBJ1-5,ASNVAQGSQPQH
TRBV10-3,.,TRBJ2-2,AISADSYPNTGELF
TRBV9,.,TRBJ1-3,ASSVDWGSGNTIY
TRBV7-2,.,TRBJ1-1,ASSFAGMNTEAF
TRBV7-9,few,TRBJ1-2,ASSADPNYGYT
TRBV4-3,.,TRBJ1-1,ASSLRTFRGTEAF
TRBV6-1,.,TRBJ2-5,ASSERVSGGGQETQY
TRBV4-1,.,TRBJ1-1,ASKDTRANTEAF
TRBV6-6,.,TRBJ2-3,ASSYGGQDTQY
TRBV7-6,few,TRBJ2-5,ANNRPTSGEETQY